This entry lists 13 T cell receptor beta chains sequenced from one sample in a study of Graves' ophthalmopathy and Graves' hyperthyroidism. Using RNA transcripts, the TCR beta CDR3 regions were amplified. RT-PCR in the first round used HTBI primers; a second-round multiplex PCR followed. One entry per CDR3 protein results from TCRdb running MiXCR on the multiplex PCR reads. Of roughly 160,000 distinct CDR3 sequences in the sample, 39% were seen once. The material sequenced was peripheral blood. The receptors come from a man aged 25 to 40 with Graves' ophthalmopathy.

This clonotype was counted at least ten times. Sequence at one end of the junction differs from germline and may be a read error. The V call is TRBV7-2, the J call TRBJ2-5; TRBD2 agrees at 7 bases. Germline V gives CDR1 SGHTA, CDR2 FQGNSA. This CDR3 has 13 amino acids. CDR3 sequence reads: CASGLADQEAQYF. The CDR3 region has the DNA TGTGCCAGCGGTCTAGCGGATCAAGAGGCCCAGTACTTC.

Ten or more counts support this clonotype. The J gene is TRBJ2-5, the V gene TRBV20-1, with 10 bases that match TRBD1. CDR3 size: 14 residues. J lost 5 bases, V lost 8 bases, and 11 bases had no gene match. Germline CDR1 DFQATT, CDR2 SNEGSKA (reference sequence). The CDR3 DNA reads TGCAGTACCCCCGGACAGGGGGAAAGTGAGACCCAGTACTTC. It is translated as CSTPGQGESETQYF.

The rearrangement joins TRBV7-9 to TRBJ2-5, with a possible D match to TRBD2 (5 bases). The CDR3 sequence is 16 residues long. V was pared by 3 bases and J by 4 bases, with 18 bases between. Germline-derived CDR1 and CDR2 are SEHNR and FQNEAQ (reference sequence). The CDR3 region has the DNA TGTGCCAGCAGCTTCTCTGTACGGGATTGGGGAGAGACCCAGTACTTC. Translating gives CASSFSVRDWGETQYF.

This clonotype was observed at least ten times. V usage is TRBV7-2 and J usage is TRBJ2-7, with TRBD2 matching 10 bases. Germline-derived CDR1 and CDR2 are SGHTA and FQGNSA. The junction had 4 bases not matched to a gene; V was cut back by 5 bases and J by 0 bases. This CDR3 has 15 residues. The DNA for the CDR3 is TGTGCCAGCAGCGTGACTAGCGGGCCCTCCTACGAGCAGTACTTC. It translates to CASSVTSGPSYEQYF.

This clonotype was counted at least ten times. The chain links TRBV2 to TRBJ2-7, with 9 bases lining up with TRBD1. The CDR3 spans 13 residues. V shed 6 bases and J 3 bases; nucleotides not matched to a gene: 3. CDR1 is SNHLY and CDR2 is FYNNEI in the germline V gene. The CDR3 here is CASSPDRGYEQYF. In DNA, the CDR3 is TGTGCCAGCAGCCCGGACAGGGGCTACGAGCAGTACTTC.

The rearrangement links TRBV20-1 to TRBJ1-6; 7 nucleotides line up with TRBD1. Germline V CDR1 and CDR2: DFQATT, SNEGSKA (reference sequence). CDR3 size: 13 residues. Trimming cost V 3 bases and J 8 bases; bases outside gene matches: 4. The CDR3 reads CSARRQGDSPLHF. The CDR3, as DNA: TGCAGTGCTAGGAGGCAGGGGGATTCACCCCTCCACTTT.

This clonotype was seen many times. The V gene is TRBV6-1, the J gene TRBJ1-1; D is undetermined. Germline V gene data show CDR1 as MNHNS and CDR2 as SASEGT. The CDR3 totals 14 residues. Trimming cost V 5 bases and J 1 base, with 11 bases left between them. The DNA of the CDR3 is TGTGCCAGCAGTCGGAACGGAAAGAACACTGAAGCTTTCTTT. Translation gives CASSRNGKNTEAFF.

This clonotype occurred many times. This chain links TRBV7-2 with TRBJ2-7; D not resolved. CDR3 length: 13 residues. Germline V lookup: CDR1 SGHTA, CDR2 FQGNSA. With 4 bases removed from V and 7 bases from J, the gap between germline ends came to 14 bases. The DNA of the CDR3 is TGTGCCAGCAGCTCAACGATTGACGGAGAGCAGTACTTC. Protein product: CASSSTIDGEQYF.

This clonotype was found many times. V and J are TRBV19 and TRBJ1-1; D possibly corresponds to TRBD1 (5 bases). The CDR3 has 13 residues. Trimming took 6 bases from V and 4 from J, leaving 12 bases between them. The germline V gene encodes CDR1 LNHDA and CDR2 SQIVND (reference sequence). Written as DNA, the CDR3 is TGTGCCAGTAGCTCAGGGCAAGGCACTGAAGCTTTCTTT. It encodes CASSSGQGTEAFF.

To note about this clonotype: At one boundary the junction diverges from the germline segment, which might be a read error. The rearrangement links TRBV29-1 to TRBJ1-1, with D possibly being TRBD1 (5 bases). Germline V gene lookup returns CDR1 SQVTM and CDR2 ANQGSEA. This CDR3 is built from 15 residues. The CDR3 region has the DNA TGCAGCGCTGACAGAGAGAAAACCTCTGGCGGGTTTGGTCTCTTT. This sequence encodes CSADREKTSGGFGLF.

The table lists this clonotype with many counts. The chain carries TRBV27 and TRBJ1-5; D possibly corresponds to TRBD1 (5 bases). This CDR3 region has 15 residues. V dropped 4 bases and J dropped 9 bases, with 19 bases sitting between them. Germline V CDR1 and CDR2: MNHEY, SMNVEV (reference sequence). The DNA for the CDR3 is TGTGCCAGCAGTTACGAGTGGGGCCAGGGTCTGCCCCAGCATTTT. As protein: CASSYEWGQGLPQHF.

Remarks on this clonotype: The junction departs from germline at one end; a sequencing error may be responsible. Written as DNA, the CDR3 is TGCGCCAGCAGTTTTTCAGGACAACGGGGGGAGACCCAGTACTTC. It is translated as CASSFSGQRGETQYF. The chain carries TRBV12-3 or TRBV12-4 and TRBJ2-5; TRBD2 might be the D (6 bases). This CDR3 is built from 15 residues.

This clonotype was seen repeatedly, ten times or more. An end of the junction differs from the germline gene, which may be a read error. The V call is TRBV29-1, the J call TRBJ1-1; D uncertain. CDR1 and CDR2 from the germline V gene are SQVTM and ANQGSEA. CDR3 length equals 12 residues. The CDR3 nucleotides read TGCGGCGTTGAGGGTTTAGGGACTGAAGCTTTCTTT. This codes for CGVEGLGTEAFF.